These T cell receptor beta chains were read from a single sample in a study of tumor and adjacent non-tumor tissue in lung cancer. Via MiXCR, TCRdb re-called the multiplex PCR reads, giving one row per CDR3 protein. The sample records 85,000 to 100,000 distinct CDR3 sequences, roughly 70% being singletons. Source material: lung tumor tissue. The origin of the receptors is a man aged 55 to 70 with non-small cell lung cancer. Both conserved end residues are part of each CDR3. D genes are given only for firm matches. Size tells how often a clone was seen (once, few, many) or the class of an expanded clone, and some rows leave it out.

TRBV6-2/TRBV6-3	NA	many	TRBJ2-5	CASSYLGGDGETQYF	TGTGCCAGCAGTTACTTGGGAGGCGATGGCGAGACCCAGTACTTC
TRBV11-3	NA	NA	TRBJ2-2	CASSLREGLGAVF	TGTGCCAGCAGCTTAAGAGAGGGCCTGGGAGCTGTTTTT
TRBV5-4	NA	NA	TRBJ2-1	CASIPDPAFDEQFF	TGTGCTAGCATCCCTGATCCCGCATTTGATGAGCAGTTCTTC
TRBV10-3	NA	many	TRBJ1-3	CAISPRQANPGNTIYF	TGTGCCATCAGTCCACGACAGGCCAACCCTGGAAACACCATATATTTT
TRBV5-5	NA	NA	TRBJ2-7	CASIATGSSYWQYF	TGTGCCAGCATCGCCACGGGCAGCTCCTACTGGCAGTACTTC
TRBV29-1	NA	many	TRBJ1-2	CSVGNSDGWWYGYTF	TGCAGCGTTGGGAATTCGGACGGTTGGTGGTATGGCTACACCTTC
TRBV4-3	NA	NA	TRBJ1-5	CASSQDRLEVQSQHF	TGCGCCAGCAGCCAAGATAGATTGGAGGTTCAGTCCCAGCATTTT
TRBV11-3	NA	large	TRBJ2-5	CASSLESGTVEETQYF	TGTGCCAGCAGCTTAGAGAGCGGGACAGTCGAAGAGACCCAGTACTTC
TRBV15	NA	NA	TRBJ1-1	CAASRRQETQAFF	TGTGCCGCCAGCAGAAGACAGGAGACCCAAGCTTTCTTT
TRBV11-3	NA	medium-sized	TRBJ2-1	CASSLDFGDGEQFF	TGTGCCAGCAGCTTAGATTTTGGGGACGGTGAGCAGTTCTTC
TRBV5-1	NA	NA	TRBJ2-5	CASSLDLEIQYF	TGCGCCAGCAGTTTGGATCTAGAGATCCAGTACTTC
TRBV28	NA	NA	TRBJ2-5	CANSVDTSVETQYF	TGTGCCAACAGTGTGGATACTAGTGTCGAGACCCAGTACTTC
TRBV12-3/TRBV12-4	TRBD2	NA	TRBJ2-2	CASSLGTSWSTGELCF	TGTGCCAGCAGTCTCGGGACTAGCTGGAGCACCGGGGAGCTGTGTTTT
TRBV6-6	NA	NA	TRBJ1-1	CGSSYSLVADMNIEAFF	TGTGGCAGCAGTTACTCGTTAGTTGCAGATATGAACATTGAAGCTTTCTTT
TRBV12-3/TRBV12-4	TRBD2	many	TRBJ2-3	CASRPTSGYTDTQYF	TGTGCCAGCAGACCCACTAGCGGATACACAGATACGCAGTATTTT
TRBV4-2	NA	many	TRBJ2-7	CASSQDGHEQYF	TGTGCCAGCAGCCAAGACGGCCACGAGCAGTACTTC
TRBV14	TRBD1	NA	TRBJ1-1	CTSSQIRGSEAFF	TGTACCAGCAGCCAGATCAGGGGGAGTGAAGCCTTCTTT
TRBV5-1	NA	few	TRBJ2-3	CASSLFSGTVTQYF	TGCGCCAGCAGCTTGTTCAGCGGGACAGTTACGCAGTATTTT
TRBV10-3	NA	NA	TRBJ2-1	CTISDGGGWDEQFF	TGTACCATCAGTGACGGGGGCGGGTGGGATGAGCAGTTCTTC
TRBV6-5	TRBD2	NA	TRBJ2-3	CASSYGGSDTDTVYF	TGTGCCAGCAGTTACGGCGGGAGTGATACAGATACAGTGTATTTT
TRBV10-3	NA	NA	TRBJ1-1	CAIRGSNRVDTEAFF	TGTGCCATCAGGGGGTCAAACAGGGTTGACACTGAAGCTTTCTTT
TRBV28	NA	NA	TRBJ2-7	CATRTASSYVQYF	TGTGCCACCCGGACCGCTAGCTCCTACGTGCAGTACTTC
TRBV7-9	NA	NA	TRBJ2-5	CASSPGGSRETQHF	TGTGCCAGCAGCCCAGGGGGGAGCAGAGAGACCCAGCACTTC
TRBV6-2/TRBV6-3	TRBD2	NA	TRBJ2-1	CASSSVASGYNEHFF	TGTGCCAGCAGTTCCGTGGCTAGCGGGTACAACGAGCACTTCTTC
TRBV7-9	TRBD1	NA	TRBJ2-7	CASRRGGTDRLPFYEQYF	TGTGCCAGTAGGCGAGGCGGCACGGACAGGCTACCATTTTACGAGCAGTACTTC
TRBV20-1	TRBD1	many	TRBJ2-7	CSAEDRASYEQYF	TGCAGTGCCGAAGACAGGGCCTCCTACGAGCAGTACTTC
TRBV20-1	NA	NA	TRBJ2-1	CIASWGRTVNEQFF	TGCATTGCGTCGTGGGGGAGGACCGTTAATGAGCAGTTCTTC